Below, 18 T cell receptor beta chains from the same sample are listed, as sequenced in a study of T cells in Graves' hyperthyroidism and ophthalmopathy. Template material for amplifying TCR beta CDR3 regions consisted of RNA transcripts. The HTBI primer set was used in a first-round RT-PCR of the TCR CDR3. From the multiplex PCR reads, TCRdb called clonotypes with MiXCR, one entry per CDR3 protein. The sample shows around 370,000 distinct CDR3 sequences, about 18% of them seen only once. Sequenced: blood. The receptors originated from a young man with Graves' ophthalmopathy.

This clonotype was observed many times. The chain joins TRBV6-1 to TRBJ1-2; D not resolved. The CDR3 runs 13 residues. Germline V lookup: CDR1 MNHNS, CDR2 SASEGT. Trimming pared 5 bases from V and 2 bases from J, leaving 9 bases between. CDR3 DNA: TGTGCCAGCAGTCCGGCCAGGAACTATGGCTACACCTTC. Amino acids: CASSPARNYGYTF.

This clonotype was recorded many times. V is TRBV11-2 and J is TRBJ2-1, with D possibly called TRBD1 or TRBD2 (6 bases each). The CDR3 covers 15 residues. The V end was cut by 6 bases, the J end by 2 bases, with 14 bases between. Per germline, CDR1 SGHAT and CDR2 FQNNGV. CDR3 coding DNA: TGTGCCAGCAGTGTGGTGGGGGGCCCCTACAATGAGCAGTTCTTC. It specifies CASSVVGGPYNEQFF.

This clonotype was recorded at least ten times. The rearrangement joins TRBV12-3 or TRBV12-4 to TRBJ2-3; D not certain. V was clipped by 6 bases and J by 2 bases, with 3 bases between them. The CDR3 contains 11 residues. CDR3 region: CASRITDTQYF. The CDR3 bases are TGTGCCAGCAGAATCACAGATACGCAGTATTTT.

V usage is TRBV7-9 and J usage is TRBJ1-2, with D uncertain. Germline CDR1 SEHNR, CDR2 FQNEAQ (reference sequence). The CDR3 loop spans 15 amino acids. V was trimmed by 1 base and J by 2 bases, leaving 11 bases between them. CDR3 amino acids: CASSLGTDGNYGYTF. CDR3 nucleotides: TGTGCCAGCAGCTTAGGAACGGACGGGAACTATGGCTACACCTTC.

CDR3 DNA sequence: TGTGCCAGCACCCACGGGGAAGGATCTAACACTGAAGCTTTCTTT. It specifies CASTHGEGSNTEAFF. This chain joins TRBV9 and TRBJ1-1; D uncertain. This CDR3 spans 15 amino acids. Germline CDR1 SGDLS, CDR2 YYNGEE. V was cut by 6 bases and J by 2 bases, with 17 bases left in between. The variable domain in full, completed from reference TRBV9 and TRBJ1-1, reads DSGVTQTPKHLITATGQRVTLRCSPRSGDLSVYWYQQSLDQGLQFLIQYYNGEERAKGNILERFSAQQFPDLHSELNLSSLELGDSALYFCASTHGEGSNTEAFFGQGTRLTVV.

In the case of this clonotype: Being one base from a much bigger clone, this may be a read error. The V call is TRBV28, the J call TRBJ1-6, with a weak D call TRBD1 (5 bases). With 4 bases removed from V and 8 bases from J, the gap between germline ends came to 15 bases. The CDR3 runs 15 residues. CDR1 MDHEN and CDR2 SYDVKM come from the germline V gene. The CDR3 protein is CASSSPDRGHSPLHF. CDR3 nucleotides: TGTGCCAGCAGTTCCCCGGACCGGGGACATTCACCCCTCCACTTT.

This clonotype was counted a few times. The chain employs TRBV7-9 and TRBJ1-5; 8 bases line up with TRBD1. Germline V gene sequence: CDR1 SEHNR, CDR2 FQNEAQ (reference sequence). This CDR3 region has 16 residues. V gave up 5 bases and J gave up 2 bases; unmatched junction bases: 8. The CDR3: CASSPSSGGGNQPQHF. The CDR3 nucleotides are TGTGCCAGCAGCCCATCCTCAGGGGGCGGCAATCAGCCCCAGCATTTT.

The J gene is TRBJ1-1, the V gene TRBV9; TRBD1 matches 10 bases. The germline gives CDR1 SGDLS, CDR2 YYNGEE. The CDR3 loop spans 14 amino acids. Trimming took 3 bases from V and 5 from J; bases not matched to a gene: 4. The CDR3 nucleotides read TGTGCCAGCAGCGAATGGGACAGGGGTACTGAAGCTTTCTTT. Amino acids: CASSEWDRGTEAFF.

The chain carries TRBV20-1 and TRBJ2-7; 9 nucleotides match TRBD2. Germline V gene sequence: CDR1 DFQATT, CDR2 SNEGSKA (reference sequence). This CDR3 has 14 amino acids. The junction had 6 bases not matched to a gene; V was cut back by 4 bases and J by 2 bases. This CDR3 reads CSATSGGPTYEQYF. The DNA of the CDR3 is TGCAGTGCTACAAGCGGGGGGCCCACCTACGAGCAGTACTTC.

Ten or more counts support this clonotype. The chain uses TRBV13 and TRBJ2-7; D uncertain. CDR3 length equals 15 residues. V gave up 1 base and J gave up 6 bases, with 16 bases separating them. Germline V gene sequence: CDR1 PRHDT, CDR2 FYEKMQ (reference sequence). In DNA form, the CDR3 reads TGTGCCAGCAGCTTAGTTGCTGGCAGCGTGGGCGAGCAGTACTTC. It encodes CASSLVAGSVGEQYF.

The V and J genes are TRBV2 and TRBJ2-1; either TRBD1 or TRBD2 may fit D (5 bases each). The V and J ends lost 7 bases and 6 bases respectively, with 10 bases between them. The CDR3 runs to 12 residues. The germline gives CDR1 SNHLY, CDR2 FYNNEI. In DNA, the CDR3 is TGTGCCAGCATATCAGGGAGCAATGAGCAGTTCTTC. Translated: CASISGSNEQFF.

V and J are TRBV29-1 and TRBJ1-2; the D gene is possibly TRBD1 (5 bases). This CDR3 spans 12 amino acids. Trimming left V 5 bases short and J 1 base short, with 8 bases between. CDR1 and CDR2 from the germline V gene are SQVTM and ANQGSEA. The CDR3 here is CSVTRDNYGYTF. The CDR3 nucleotides read TGCAGCGTTACCAGGGATAACTATGGCTACACCTTC.

This clonotype was picked up many times. The genes are TRBV5-1 and TRBJ1-6; 8 bases fit TRBD1. The ends lost 0 bases at V and 7 bases at J; junction bases unmatched: 6. CDR1 and CDR2 from the germline V gene are SGHRS and YFSETQ. The CDR3 sequence is 16 residues long. The CDR3 loop reads CASSLAGTGTNSPLHF. CDR3 sequence (DNA): TGCGCCAGCAGCTTGGCCGGGACAGGAACCAATTCACCCCTCCACTTT.

The chain carries TRBV20-1 and TRBJ2-5; D is undetermined. There are 14 residues in the CDR3. The germline V and J ends were trimmed by 4 bases and 5 bases, with 17 bases remaining between them. The germline CDR1 and CDR2 sequences are DFQATT and SNEGSKA (reference sequence). The CDR3 nucleotides read TGCAGTGCTACAACTTCCGACGGTCCGGAGACCCAGTACTTC. Its translation is CSATTSDGPETQYF.

This clonotype was detected only a few times. The genes are TRBV14 and TRBJ2-7; tentatively, D is TRBD2 (5 bases). V was trimmed by 7 bases and J by 1 base, leaving 17 bases between them. The CDR3 is made up of 15 amino acids. Germline V CDR1 and CDR2: SGHDN, FVKESK. DNA of the CDR3: TGTGCCAGCAACCGCCTTGCGGGCCCGTCCTACGAGCAGTACTTC. Its translation: CASNRLAGPSYEQYF.

This clonotype was seen only a few times. Here the CDR3 reads CASSEVVGREAFF. CDR3 coding DNA: TGCGCCAGCAGTGAGGTGGTGGGGCGGGAGGCTTTCTTT. The chain uses TRBV10-1 and TRBJ1-1; maybe TRBD1 (5 bases). Germline V gives CDR1 WNHNN, CDR2 SYGVQD (reference sequence). V dropped 2 bases and J dropped 11 bases, with 15 bases sitting between them. The CDR3 runs 13 residues.

This clonotype was observed a handful of times. The chain employs TRBV5-1 and TRBJ2-7; D may be TRBD1 (5 bases). The CDR3 contains 14 residues. Trimming took off 4 bases at V and 3 bases at J, with 14 bases between the two ends. Germline V gives CDR1 SGHRS, CDR2 YFSETQ. CDR3 sequence (DNA): TGCGCCAGCAGCACCCGGACAAACCGCTACGAGCAGTACTTC. Translating it yields CASSTRTNRYEQYF.

This clonotype was seen repeatedly, ten times or more. The V gene is TRBV2, the J gene TRBJ1-1; D unresolved. Trimming left V 7 bases short and J 2 bases short, with 14 bases between. This CDR3 comprises 14 residues. Germline loops: CDR1 SNHLY, CDR2 FYNNEI. CDR3 sequence: CASTVEQDNTEAFF. The CDR3 nucleotides are TGTGCCAGCACGGTCGAGCAGGATAACACTGAAGCTTTCTTT.